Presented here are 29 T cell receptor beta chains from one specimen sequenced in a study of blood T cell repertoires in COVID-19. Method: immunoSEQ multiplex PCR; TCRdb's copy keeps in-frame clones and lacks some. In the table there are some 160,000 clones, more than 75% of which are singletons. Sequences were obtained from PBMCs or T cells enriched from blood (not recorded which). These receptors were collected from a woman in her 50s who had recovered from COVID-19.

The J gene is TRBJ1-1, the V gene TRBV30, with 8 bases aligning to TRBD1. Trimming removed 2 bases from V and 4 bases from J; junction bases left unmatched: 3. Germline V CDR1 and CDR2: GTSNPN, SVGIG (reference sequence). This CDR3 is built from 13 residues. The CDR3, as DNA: TGTGCCTGGAGTCAGGGGGCAGGCACTGAAGCTTTCTTT. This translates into CAWSQGAGTEAFF.

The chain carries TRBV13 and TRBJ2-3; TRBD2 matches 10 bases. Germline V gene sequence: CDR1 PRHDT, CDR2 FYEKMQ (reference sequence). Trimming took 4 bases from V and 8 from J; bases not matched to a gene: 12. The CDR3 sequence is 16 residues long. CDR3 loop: CASSSKRGGREGTQYF. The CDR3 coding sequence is TGTGCCAGCAGCTCCAAGCGGGGGGGCCGAGAGGGTACGCAGTATTTT.

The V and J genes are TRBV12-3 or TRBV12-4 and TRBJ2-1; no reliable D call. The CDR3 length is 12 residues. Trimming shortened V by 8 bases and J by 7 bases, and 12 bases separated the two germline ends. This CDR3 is CASAETGNEQFF. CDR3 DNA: TGTGCCAGCGCCGAGACCGGGAATGAGCAGTTCTTC.

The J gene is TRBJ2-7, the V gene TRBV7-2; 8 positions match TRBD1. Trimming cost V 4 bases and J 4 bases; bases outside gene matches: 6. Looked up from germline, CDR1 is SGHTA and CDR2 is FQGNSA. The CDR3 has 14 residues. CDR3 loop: CASSYDRGTYEQYF. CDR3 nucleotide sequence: TGTGCCAGCAGCTATGACAGGGGAACTTACGAGCAGTACTTC.

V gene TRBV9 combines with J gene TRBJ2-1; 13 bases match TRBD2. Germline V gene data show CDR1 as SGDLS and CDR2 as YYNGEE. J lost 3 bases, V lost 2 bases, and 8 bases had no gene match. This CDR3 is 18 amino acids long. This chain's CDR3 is CASSVETSGGPFYNEQFF. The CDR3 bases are TGTGCCAGCAGCGTGGAGACTAGCGGGGGGCCTTTCTACAATGAGCAGTTCTTC.

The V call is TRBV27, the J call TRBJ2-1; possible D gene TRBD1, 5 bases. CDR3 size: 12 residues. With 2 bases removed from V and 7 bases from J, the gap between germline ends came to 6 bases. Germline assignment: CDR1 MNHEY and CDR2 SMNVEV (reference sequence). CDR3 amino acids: CASSLAGNEQFF. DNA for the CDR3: TGTGCCAGCAGTTTAGCAGGGAATGAGCAGTTCTTC.

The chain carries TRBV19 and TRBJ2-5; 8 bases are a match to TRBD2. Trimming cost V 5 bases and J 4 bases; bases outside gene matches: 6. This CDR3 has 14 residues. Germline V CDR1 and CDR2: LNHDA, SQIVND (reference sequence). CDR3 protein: CASSFRGGRETQYF. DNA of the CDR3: TGTGCCAGTAGTTTTCGGGGGGGCCGAGAGACCCAGTACTTC. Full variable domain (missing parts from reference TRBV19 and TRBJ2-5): DGGITQSPKYLFRKEGQNVTLSCEQNLNHDAMYWYRQDPGQGLRLIYYSQIVNDFQKGDIAEGYSVSREKKESFPLTVTSAQKNPTAFYLCASSFRGGRETQYFGPGTRLLVL.

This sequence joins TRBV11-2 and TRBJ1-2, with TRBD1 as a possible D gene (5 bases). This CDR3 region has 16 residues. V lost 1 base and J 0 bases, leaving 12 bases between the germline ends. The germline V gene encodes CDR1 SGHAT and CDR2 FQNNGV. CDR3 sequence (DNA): TGTGCCAGCAGCTTAGTGGGGGGACGTGCTAACTATGGCTACACCTTC. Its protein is CASSLVGGRANYGYTF.

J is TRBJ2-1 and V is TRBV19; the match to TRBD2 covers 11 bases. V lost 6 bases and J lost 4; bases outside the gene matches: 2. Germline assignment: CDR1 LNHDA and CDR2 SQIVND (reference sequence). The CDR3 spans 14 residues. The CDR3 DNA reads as TGTGCCAGTAGCCTAGCGGGGGGTTACAATGAGCAGTTCTTC. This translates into CASSLAGGYNEQFF.

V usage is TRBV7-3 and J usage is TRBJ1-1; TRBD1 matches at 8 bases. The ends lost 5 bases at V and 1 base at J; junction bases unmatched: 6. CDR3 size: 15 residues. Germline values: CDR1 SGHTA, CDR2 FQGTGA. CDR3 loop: CASSPRRGPNTEAFF. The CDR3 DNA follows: TGTGCCAGCAGCCCCCGCAGGGGGCCGAACACTGAAGCTTTCTTT.

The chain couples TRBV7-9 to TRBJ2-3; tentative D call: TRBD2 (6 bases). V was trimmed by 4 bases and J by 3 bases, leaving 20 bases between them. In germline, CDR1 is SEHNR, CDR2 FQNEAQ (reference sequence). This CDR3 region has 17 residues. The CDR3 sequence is CASSSSWGGVGTDTQYF. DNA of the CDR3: TGTGCCAGCAGCTCCTCCTGGGGCGGGGTCGGGACAGATACGCAGTATTTT.

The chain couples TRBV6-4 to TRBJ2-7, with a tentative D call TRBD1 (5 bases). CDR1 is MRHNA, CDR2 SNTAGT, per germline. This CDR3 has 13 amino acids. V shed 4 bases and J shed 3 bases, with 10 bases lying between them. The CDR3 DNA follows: TGTGCCAGCAGTGCGTTCCAGGGCTACGAGCAGTACTTC. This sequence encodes CASSAFQGYEQYF.

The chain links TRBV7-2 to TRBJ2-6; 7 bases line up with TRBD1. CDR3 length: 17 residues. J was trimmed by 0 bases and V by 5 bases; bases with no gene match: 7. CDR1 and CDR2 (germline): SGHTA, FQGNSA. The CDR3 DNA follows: TGTGCCAGCAGCCCCTACGGGGACAGCTCTGGGGCCAACGTCCTGACTTTC. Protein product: CASSPYGDSSGANVLTF. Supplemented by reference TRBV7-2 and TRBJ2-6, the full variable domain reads GAGVSQSPSNKVTEKGKDVELRCDPISGHTALYWYRQSLGQGLEFLIYFQGNSAPDKSGLPSDRFSAERTGGSVSTLTIQRTQQEDSAVYLCASSPYGDSSGANVLTFGAGSRLTVL.

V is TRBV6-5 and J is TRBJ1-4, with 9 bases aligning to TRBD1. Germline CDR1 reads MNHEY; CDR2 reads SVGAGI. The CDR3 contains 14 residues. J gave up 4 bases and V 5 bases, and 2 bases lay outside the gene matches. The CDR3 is CASSRTGDNEKLFF. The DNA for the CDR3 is TGTGCCAGCAGTCGGACAGGGGATAATGAAAAACTGTTTTTT.

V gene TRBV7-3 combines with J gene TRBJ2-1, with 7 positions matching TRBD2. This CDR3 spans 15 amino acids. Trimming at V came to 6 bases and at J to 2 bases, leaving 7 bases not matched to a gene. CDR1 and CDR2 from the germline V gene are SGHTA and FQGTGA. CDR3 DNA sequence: TGTGCCAGCAGTCTCTCCGGGGGGACCTACAATGAGCAGTTCTTC. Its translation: CASSLSGGTYNEQFF.

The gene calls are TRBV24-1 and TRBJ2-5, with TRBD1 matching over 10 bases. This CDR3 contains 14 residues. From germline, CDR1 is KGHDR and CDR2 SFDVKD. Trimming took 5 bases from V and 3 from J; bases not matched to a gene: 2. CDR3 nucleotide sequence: TGTGCCACCAGTGCCGGGACAGGGGAAGAGACCCAGTACTTC. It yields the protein CATSAGTGEETQYF.

The CDR3 DNA is TGTGCCAGCAGCCAAGAACCGGTTATGAACACTGAAGCTTTCTTT. Protein product: CASSQEPVMNTEAFF. The genes are TRBV3-1 (or the pseudogene TRBV3-2) and TRBJ1-1; D not resolved. Germline assignment: CDR1 LGHDT and CDR2 YNNKEL (reference sequence). With 0 bases removed from V and 0 bases from J, the gap between germline ends came to 8 bases. The CDR3 is 15 amino acids.

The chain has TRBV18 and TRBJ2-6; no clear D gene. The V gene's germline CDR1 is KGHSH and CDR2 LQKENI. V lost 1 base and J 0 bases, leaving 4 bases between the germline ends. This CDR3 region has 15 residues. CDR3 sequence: CASSPRSSGANVLTF. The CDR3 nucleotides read TGTGCCAGCTCACCACGGAGCTCTGGGGCCAACGTCCTGACTTTC.

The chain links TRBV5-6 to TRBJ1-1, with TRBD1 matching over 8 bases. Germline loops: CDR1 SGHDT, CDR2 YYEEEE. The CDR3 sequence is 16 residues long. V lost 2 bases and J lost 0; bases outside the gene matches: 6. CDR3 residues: CASSFRGQLVNTEAFF. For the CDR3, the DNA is TGTGCCAGCAGCTTCAGGGGGCAATTGGTGAACACTGAAGCTTTCTTT.

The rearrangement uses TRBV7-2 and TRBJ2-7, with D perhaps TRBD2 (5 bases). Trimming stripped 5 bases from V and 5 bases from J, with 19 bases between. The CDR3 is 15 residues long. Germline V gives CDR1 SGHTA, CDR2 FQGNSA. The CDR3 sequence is CASSPRRRPQDEQYF. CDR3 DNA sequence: TGTGCCAGCAGCCCTAGAAGGAGGCCCCAGGACGAGCAGTACTTC.

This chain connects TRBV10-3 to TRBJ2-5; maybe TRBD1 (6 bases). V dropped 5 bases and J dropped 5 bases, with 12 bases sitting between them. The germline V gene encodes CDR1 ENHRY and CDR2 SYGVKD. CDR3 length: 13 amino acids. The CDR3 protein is CAISPQGGETQYF. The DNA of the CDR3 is TGTGCCATCAGTCCACAGGGTGGCGAGACCCAGTACTTC.

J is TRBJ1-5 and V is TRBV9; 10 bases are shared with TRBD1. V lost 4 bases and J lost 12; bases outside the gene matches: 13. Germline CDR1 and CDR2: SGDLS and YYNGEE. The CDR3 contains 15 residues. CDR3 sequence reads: CASSQSPGQGSLQHF. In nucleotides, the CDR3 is TGTGCCAGCAGCCAAAGCCCGGGACAGGGGAGCCTCCAGCATTTT.

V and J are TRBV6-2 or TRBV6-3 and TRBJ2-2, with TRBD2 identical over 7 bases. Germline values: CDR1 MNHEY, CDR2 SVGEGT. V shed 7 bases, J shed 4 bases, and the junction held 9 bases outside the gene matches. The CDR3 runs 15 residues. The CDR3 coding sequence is TGTGCCAGCATCCCAGACGGGGGGACCACCGGGGAGCTGTTTTTT. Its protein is CASIPDGGTTGELFF.

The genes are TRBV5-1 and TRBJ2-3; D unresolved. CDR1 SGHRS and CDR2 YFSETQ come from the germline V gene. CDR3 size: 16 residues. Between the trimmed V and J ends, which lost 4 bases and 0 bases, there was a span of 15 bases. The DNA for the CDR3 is TGCGCCAGCAGCCCCGGCTTCGGGTCTAGCACAGATACGCAGTATTTT. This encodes CASSPGFGSSTDTQYF.

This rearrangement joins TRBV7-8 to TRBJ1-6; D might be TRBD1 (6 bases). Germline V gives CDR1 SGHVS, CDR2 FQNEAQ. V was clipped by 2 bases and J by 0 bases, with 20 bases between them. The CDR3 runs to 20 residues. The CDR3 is CASSLSARGWISSYNSPLHF. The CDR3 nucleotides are TGTGCCAGCAGCTTATCTGCCAGGGGCTGGATCAGCTCCTATAATTCACCCCTCCACTTT.

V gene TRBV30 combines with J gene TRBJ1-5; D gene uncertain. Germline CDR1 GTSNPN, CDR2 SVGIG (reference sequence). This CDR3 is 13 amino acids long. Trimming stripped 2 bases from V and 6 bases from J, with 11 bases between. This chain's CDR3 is CAWSTLGIQPQHF. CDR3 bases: TGTGCCTGGAGTACATTGGGCATTCAGCCCCAGCATTTT.

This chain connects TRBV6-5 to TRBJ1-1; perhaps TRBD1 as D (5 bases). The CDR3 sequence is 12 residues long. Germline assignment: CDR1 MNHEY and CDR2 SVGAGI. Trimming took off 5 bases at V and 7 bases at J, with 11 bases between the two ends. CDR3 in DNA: TGTGCCAGCAGTAATAGGGGAGGTGAAGCTTTCTTT. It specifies CASSNRGGEAFF.

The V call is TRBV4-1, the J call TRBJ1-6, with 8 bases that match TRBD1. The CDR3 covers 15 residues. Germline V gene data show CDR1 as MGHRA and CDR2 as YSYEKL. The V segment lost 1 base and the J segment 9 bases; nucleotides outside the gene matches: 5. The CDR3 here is CASSQVDREFSPLHF. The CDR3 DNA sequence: TGCGCCAGCAGCCAAGTGGACAGGGAATTTTCACCCCTCCACTTT.

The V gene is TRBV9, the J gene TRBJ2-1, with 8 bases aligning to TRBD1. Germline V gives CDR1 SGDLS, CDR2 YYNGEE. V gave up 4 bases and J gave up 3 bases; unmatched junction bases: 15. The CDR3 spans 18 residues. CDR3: CASSRQGQGGVGYNEQFF. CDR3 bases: TGTGCCAGCAGCCGACAGGGGCAGGGGGGTGTTGGCTACAATGAGCAGTTCTTC.